This section outlines one TCR beta chain sequence together with its context. Its matching antigen is unknown. The sample belongs to a study of regulatory T cells in long-lasting Graves disease. Study-level findings and limits: The work looked only at peripheral blood and did not look at thyroid tissue. Persistent disease favored TRBV28, TRBJ1-2 and TRBJ2-5. Newly diagnosed Graves' patients had higher TCR diversity than persistent ones.

V was pared by 2 bases and J by 7 bases, with 6 bases between. CDR3 size: 11 residues. Germline V CDR1 and CDR2: SGHAT, FQNNGV. Investigators prepared the TCR beta libraries by applying iRepertoire HTBI primers and Arm-PCR of CDR3 regions. TCRdb re-called the multiplex PCR reads with MiXCR, one entry per CDR3 protein. The sample gives about 430,000 distinct CDR3 sequences, 20% to 25% of which show up once; 14% is in the top ten. Time point given: persistent/refractory GD, antithyroid drugs over 5 years with positive TRAb. PBMC-extracted RNA yielded the TCR library. The TCR originated in a female donor with Graves disease. The chain recombines TRBV11-2 with TRBJ2-7; unclear D gene. The specimen was peripheral blood mononuclear cells (PBMCs), collected when the disease was refractory, from a patient treated with antithyroid drugs. The chain's CDR3 is CASSLHEEQYF. The CDR3 bases are TGTGCCAGCAGCTTACATGAAGAGCAGTACTTC.